The clone carrying this T cell receptor beta chain was detected only once. Antigen specificity is unknown. Every sample had a minimum of 6 million PBMCs isolated. Germline CDR1 is KGHSH and CDR2 is LQKENI. The CDR3 loop spans 15 amino acids. Trimming took 5 bases from V and 4 from J; bases not matched to a gene: 5. These data are taken from a study of blood T cells in healthy people across ages. Combining a sample-barcoded 5' primer with a J-beta primer mix, a second PCR ran for roughly 7 to 12 cycles. In TCRdb, the 5' RACE reads were re-called with MiXCR into one record per CDR3 protein. The table lists 850,000 to 1,000,000 distinct CDR3 sequences, roughly 51% of them singletons, with about 21% in the top ten. The study's findings and limits: Per-million-T-cell TCR beta diversity fell roughly linearly with age. With naive T cell percentage, TCR beta diversity showed a strong correlation.

The sequence derives from an older woman in good health. The sequencing input was blood. This sequence joins TRBV18 and TRBJ2-3; 11 nucleotides align to TRBD1. The DNA for the CDR3 is TGTGCCAGCTCAACGAGGACAGGGGGCGCAGATACGCAGTATTTT. It translates to CASSTRTGGADTQYF. The full variable domain, completed using reference TRBV18 and TRBJ2-3, is NAGVMQNPRHLVRRRGQEARLRCSPMKGHSHVYWYRQLPEEGLKFMVYLQKENIIDESGMPKERFSAEFPKEGPSILRIQQVVRGDSAAYFCASSTRTGGADTQYFGPGTRLTVL.